The 13 T cell receptor beta chains below come from one sample, sequenced in a study of blood T cell repertoires in COVID-19. Sequencing used immunoSEQ multiplex PCR; TCRdb keeps in-frame clones, though not all of them. The sample lists 280,000 or so clones; around 88% were seen once. Sequencing was carried out using peripheral blood. The receptors were sampled from a woman aged 25 to 39 who had recovered from COVID-19.

The chain combines TRBV7-2 with TRBJ2-1, with a possible D match to TRBD2 (6 bases). V was trimmed by 0 bases and J by 8 bases, leaving 11 bases between them. The CDR3 covers 14 residues. Germline V CDR1 and CDR2: SGHTA, FQGNSA. This CDR3 is CASSLAKPGDEQFF. Here the CDR3 DNA reads TGTGCCAGCAGCTTAGCGAAGCCGGGGGATGAGCAGTTCTTC. Using reference TRBV7-2 and TRBJ2-1 for the parts outside the CDR3, the full variable domain is GAGVSQSPSNKVTEKGKDVELRCDPISGHTALYWYRQSLGQGLEFLIYFQGNSAPDKSGLPSDRFSAERTGGSVSTLTIQRTQQEDSAVYLCASSLAKPGDEQFFGPGTRLTVL.

This clone turned up a few times. The chain links TRBV5-1 to TRBJ1-2; D is unclear. The germline V and J ends were trimmed by 2 bases and 3 bases, with 8 bases remaining between them. The CDR3 spans 13 residues. From germline, CDR1 is SGHRS and CDR2 YFSETQ. The CDR3 DNA is TGCGCCAGCAGCTTCGGAACAGACTATGGCTACACCTTC. This sequence encodes CASSFGTDYGYTF.

This chain connects TRBV2 to TRBJ2-1; 9 positions agree with TRBD2. The germline gives CDR1 SNHLY, CDR2 FYNNEI. J was trimmed by 0 bases and V by 6 bases; bases with no gene match: 6. This CDR3 comprises 16 residues. Here the CDR3 reads CASRASGGPSYNEQFF. In DNA form, the CDR3 reads TGTGCCAGCAGAGCCAGCGGGGGGCCCTCCTACAATGAGCAGTTCTTC.

The chain has TRBV4-2 and TRBJ2-3; D call uncertain. Germline V gives CDR1 LGHNA, CDR2 YNFKEQ. The V end lost 4 bases, the J end lost 0 bases, and 17 bases lay between the germline ends. The CDR3 totals 17 residues. CDR3 sequence (DNA): TGTGCCAGCAGCCCCAATACGTCACCAACTAGCACAGATACGCAGTATTTT. It encodes CASSPNTSPTSTDTQYF.

V and J are TRBV14 and TRBJ1-2; tentative D call: TRBD1 (5 bases). Germline loops: CDR1 SGHDN, CDR2 FVKESK. This CDR3 spans 14 amino acids. V shed 1 base and J shed 4 bases, with 10 bases lying between them. The CDR3 coding sequence is TGTGCCAGCAGCCAAGGGGGCAGACCCTATGGCTACACCTTC. Amino acid sequence: CASSQGGRPYGYTF.

The V gene is TRBV11-3, the J gene TRBJ2-3, with D perhaps matching TRBD2 (6 bases). CDR1 is SGHNT and CDR2 is YENEEA in the germline V gene. The CDR3 consists of 15 residues. V was cut by 3 bases and J by 1 base, with 11 bases left in between. The CDR3 DNA is TGTGCCAGCAGCTTCGGCGGGGCGGGCACAGATACGCAGTATTTT. Its protein is CASSFGGAGTDTQYF.

The chain carries TRBV4-2 and TRBJ2-7; TRBD1 aligns across 11 bases. The germline V gene has CDR1 LGHNA and CDR2 YNFKEQ. The V segment lost 3 bases and the J segment 7 bases; nucleotides outside the gene matches: 8. CDR3 length: 15 residues. The CDR3 is CASSHGTGGSLEQYF. The CDR3 bases are TGTGCCAGCAGCCATGGGACAGGGGGGAGTTTGGAGCAGTACTTC.

The V call is TRBV28, the J call TRBJ2-4, with 10 bases that match TRBD2. V shed 6 bases and J 5 bases; nucleotides not matched to a gene: 7. CDR3 length equals 15 residues. Germline assignment: CDR1 MDHEN and CDR2 SYDVKM. DNA for the CDR3: TGTGCCAGCAGGGGAGCGGGGGGGCCGGAAAACATTCAGTACTTC. Protein product: CASRGAGGPENIQYF.

The rearrangement uses TRBV2 and TRBJ1-2; D not certain. The ends were cut back, 4 bases at V and 4 bases at J, with 10 bases in the middle. This CDR3 region has 13 residues. Germline V gene lookup returns CDR1 SNHLY and CDR2 FYNNEI. The CDR3 protein is CASSVEGRYGYTF. Here the CDR3 DNA reads TGTGCCAGCAGTGTGGAGGGCCGCTATGGCTACACCTTC.

This chain uses TRBV20-1 with TRBJ2-7; D not certain. Germline-derived CDR1 and CDR2 are DFQATT and SNEGSKA (reference sequence). Trimming removed 3 bases at V and 0 bases at J, with 9 bases between. The CDR3 has 13 amino acids. CDR3 DNA sequence: TGCAGTGCTAGTGGGCTCAGCTCCTACGAGCAGTACTTC. Translation: CSASGLSSYEQYF.

The V and J genes are TRBV7-2 and TRBJ1-4; maybe TRBD1 (5 bases). CDR1 is SGHTA, CDR2 FQGNSA, per germline. The V and J ends lost 1 base and 10 bases respectively, with 10 bases between them. The CDR3 runs 13 residues. The DNA for the CDR3 is TGTGCCAGCAGCTTAGAAGGGGTCGGAAAACTGTTTTTT. This codes for CASSLEGVGKLFF.

About this clone itself: This CDR3 is also generated by other DNA sequences in the sample. The V call is TRBV15, the J call TRBJ1-2, with D possibly TRBD1 on 5 matching bases. This CDR3 comprises 13 residues. CDR1 is LNHNV and CDR2 is YYDKDF in the germline V gene (reference sequence). V was cut by 1 base and J by 6 bases, with 9 bases left in between. In nucleotides, the CDR3 is TGTGCCACCAGCAGAGGAGCGGGGGATGGCTACACCTTC. As protein: CATSRGAGDGYTF.

This chain links TRBV19 with TRBJ1-2; 7 positions match TRBD1. V lost 8 bases to trimming and J lost 6 bases; unmatched junction nucleotides: 9. The CDR3 is 13 residues long. Germline CDR1 and CDR2: LNHDA and SQIVND (reference sequence). The DNA for the CDR3 is TGTGCCAGTCACAGGGGAGGCGTCGATGGCTACACCTTC. Encoded protein: CASHRGGVDGYTF.